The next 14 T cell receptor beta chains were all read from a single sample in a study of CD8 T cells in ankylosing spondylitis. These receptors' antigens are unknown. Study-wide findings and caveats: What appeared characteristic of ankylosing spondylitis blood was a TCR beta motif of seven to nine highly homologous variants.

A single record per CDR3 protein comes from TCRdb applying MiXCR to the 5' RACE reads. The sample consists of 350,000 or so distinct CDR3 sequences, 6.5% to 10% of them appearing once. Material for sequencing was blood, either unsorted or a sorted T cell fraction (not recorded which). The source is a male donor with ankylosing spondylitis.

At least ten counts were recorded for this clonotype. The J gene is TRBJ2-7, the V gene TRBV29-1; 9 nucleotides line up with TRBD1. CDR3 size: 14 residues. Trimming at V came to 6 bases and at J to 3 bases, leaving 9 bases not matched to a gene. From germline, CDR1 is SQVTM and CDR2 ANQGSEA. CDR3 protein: CSVGRQGGLYEQYF. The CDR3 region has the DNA TGCAGCGTCGGAAGACAGGGGGGACTCTACGAGCAGTACTTC.

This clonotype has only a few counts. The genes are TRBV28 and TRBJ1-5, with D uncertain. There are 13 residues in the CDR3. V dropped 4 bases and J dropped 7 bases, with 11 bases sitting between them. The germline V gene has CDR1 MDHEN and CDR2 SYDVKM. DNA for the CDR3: TGTGCCAGCAGTTCCCCCCCCCTCCAGCCCCAGCATTTT. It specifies CASSSPPLQPQHF.

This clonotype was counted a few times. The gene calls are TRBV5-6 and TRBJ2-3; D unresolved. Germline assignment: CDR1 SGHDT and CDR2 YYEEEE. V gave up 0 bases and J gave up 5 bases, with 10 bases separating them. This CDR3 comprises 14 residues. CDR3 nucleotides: TGTGCCAGCAGCTTGGCAGTTAGTAGAGATACGCAGTATTTT. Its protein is CASSLAVSRDTQYF.

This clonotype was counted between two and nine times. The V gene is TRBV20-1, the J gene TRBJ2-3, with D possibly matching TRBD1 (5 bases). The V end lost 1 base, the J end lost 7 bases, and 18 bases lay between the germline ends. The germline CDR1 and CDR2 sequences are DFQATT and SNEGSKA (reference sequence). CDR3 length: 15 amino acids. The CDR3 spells CSARVQPQGRNTQYF. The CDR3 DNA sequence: TGCAGTGCTAGAGTCCAACCCCAGGGTAGAAATACGCAGTATTTT.

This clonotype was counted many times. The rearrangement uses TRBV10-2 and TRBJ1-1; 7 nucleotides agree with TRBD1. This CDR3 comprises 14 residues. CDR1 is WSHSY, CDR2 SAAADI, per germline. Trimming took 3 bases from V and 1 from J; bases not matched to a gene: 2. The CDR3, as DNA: TGCGCCAGCAGTGATAGGACAGGGAACACTGAAGCTTTCTTT. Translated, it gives CASSDRTGNTEAFF.

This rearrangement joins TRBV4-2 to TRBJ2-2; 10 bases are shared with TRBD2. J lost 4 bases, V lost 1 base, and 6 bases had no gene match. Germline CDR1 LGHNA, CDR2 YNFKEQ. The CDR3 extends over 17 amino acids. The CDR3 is CASSQVASGSITGELFF. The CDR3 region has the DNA TGTGCCAGCAGCCAAGTGGCTAGCGGGAGTATCACCGGGGAGCTGTTTTTT.

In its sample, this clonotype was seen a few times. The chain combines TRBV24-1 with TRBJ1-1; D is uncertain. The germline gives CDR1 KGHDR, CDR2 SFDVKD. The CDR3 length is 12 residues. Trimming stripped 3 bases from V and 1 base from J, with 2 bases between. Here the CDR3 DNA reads TGTGCCACCAGTGATACGAACACTGAAGCTTTCTTT. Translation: CATSDTNTEAFF.

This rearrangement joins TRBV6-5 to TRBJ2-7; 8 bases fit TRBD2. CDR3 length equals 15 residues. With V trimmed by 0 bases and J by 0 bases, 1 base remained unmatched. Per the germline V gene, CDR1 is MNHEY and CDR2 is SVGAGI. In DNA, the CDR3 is TGTGCCAGCAGTTACTCTAGCGGGAACTCCTACGAGCAGTACTTC. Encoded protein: CASSYSSGNSYEQYF.

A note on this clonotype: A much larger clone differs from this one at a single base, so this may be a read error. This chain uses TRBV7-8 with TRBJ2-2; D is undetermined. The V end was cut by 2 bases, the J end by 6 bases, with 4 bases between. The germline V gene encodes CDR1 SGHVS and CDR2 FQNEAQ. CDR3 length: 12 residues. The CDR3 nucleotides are TGTGCCAGCAGCTTATGGGCCGGGGAGCTGTTTTTT. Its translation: CASSLWAGELFF. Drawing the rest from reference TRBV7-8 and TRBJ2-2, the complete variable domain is GAGVSQSPRYKVAKRGQDVALRCDPISGHVSLFWYQQALGQGPEFLTYFQNEAQLDKSGLPSDRFFAERPEGSVSTLKIQRTQQEDSAVYLCASSLWAGELFFGEGSRLTVL.

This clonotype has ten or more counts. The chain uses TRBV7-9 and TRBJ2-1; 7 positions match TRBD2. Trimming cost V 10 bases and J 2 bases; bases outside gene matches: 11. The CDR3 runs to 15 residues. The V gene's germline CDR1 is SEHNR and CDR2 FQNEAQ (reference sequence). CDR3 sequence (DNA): TGTGCCACCAACCCTAGCGGTTCGCCCTACAATGAGCAGTTCTTC. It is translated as CATNPSGSPYNEQFF.

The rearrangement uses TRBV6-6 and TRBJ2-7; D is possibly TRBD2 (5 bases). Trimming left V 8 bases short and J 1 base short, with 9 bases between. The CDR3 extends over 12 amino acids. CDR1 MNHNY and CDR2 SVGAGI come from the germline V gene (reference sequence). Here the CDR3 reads CASGRTSYEQYF. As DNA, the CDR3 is TGTGCCAGCGGGAGAACATCCTACGAGCAGTACTTC.

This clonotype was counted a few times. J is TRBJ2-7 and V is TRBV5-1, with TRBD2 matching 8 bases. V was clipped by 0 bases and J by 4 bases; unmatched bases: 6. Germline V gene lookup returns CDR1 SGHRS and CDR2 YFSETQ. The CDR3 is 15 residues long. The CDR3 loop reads CASSLVLAGGYEQYF. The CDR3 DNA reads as TGCGCCAGCAGCTTGGTCCTAGCGGGCGGATACGAGCAGTACTTC.

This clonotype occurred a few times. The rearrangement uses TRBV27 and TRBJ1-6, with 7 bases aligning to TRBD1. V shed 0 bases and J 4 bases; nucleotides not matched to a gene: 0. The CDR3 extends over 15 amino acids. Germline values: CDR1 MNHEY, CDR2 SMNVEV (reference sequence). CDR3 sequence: CASSLSTGYNSPLHF. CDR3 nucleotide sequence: TGTGCCAGCAGTTTATCGACAGGGTATAATTCACCCCTCCACTTT.

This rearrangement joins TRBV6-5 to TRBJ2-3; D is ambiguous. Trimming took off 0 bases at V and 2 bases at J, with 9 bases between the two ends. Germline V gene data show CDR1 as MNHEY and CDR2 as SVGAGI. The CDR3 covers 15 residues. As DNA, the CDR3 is TGTGCCAGCAGTTACTCGGCAGGTCTCACAGATACGCAGTATTTT. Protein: CASSYSAGLTDTQYF.